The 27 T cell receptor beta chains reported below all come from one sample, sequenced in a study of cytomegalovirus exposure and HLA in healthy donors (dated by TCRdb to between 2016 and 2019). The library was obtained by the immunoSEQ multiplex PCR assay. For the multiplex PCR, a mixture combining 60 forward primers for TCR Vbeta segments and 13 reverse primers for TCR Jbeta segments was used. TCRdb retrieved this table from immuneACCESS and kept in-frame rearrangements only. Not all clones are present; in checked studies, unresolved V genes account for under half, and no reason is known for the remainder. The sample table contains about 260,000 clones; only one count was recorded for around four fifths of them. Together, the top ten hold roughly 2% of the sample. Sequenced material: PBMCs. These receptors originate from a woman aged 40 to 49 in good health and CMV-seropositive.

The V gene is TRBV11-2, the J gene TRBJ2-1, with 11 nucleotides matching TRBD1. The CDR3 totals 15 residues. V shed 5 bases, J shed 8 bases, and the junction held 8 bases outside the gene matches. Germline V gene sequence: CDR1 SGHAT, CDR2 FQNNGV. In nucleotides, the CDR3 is TGTGCCAGCAGCGACGGACAGGGGGCGTACGATGAGCAGTTCTTC. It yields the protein CASSDGQGAYDEQFF.

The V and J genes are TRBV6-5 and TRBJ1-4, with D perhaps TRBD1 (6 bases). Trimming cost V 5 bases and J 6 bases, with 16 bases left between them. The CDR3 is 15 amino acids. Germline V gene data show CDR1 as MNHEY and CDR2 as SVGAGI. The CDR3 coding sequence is TGTGCCAGCAGTGGCGACAGGTTGGGGGATGAAAAACTGTTTTTT. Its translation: CASSGDRLGDEKLFF.

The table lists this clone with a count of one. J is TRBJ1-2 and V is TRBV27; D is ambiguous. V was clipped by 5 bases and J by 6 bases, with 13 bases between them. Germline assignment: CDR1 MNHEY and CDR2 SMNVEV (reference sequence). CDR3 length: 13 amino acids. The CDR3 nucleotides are TGTGCCAGCAGTCTCCGTGAGGTGGATGGCTACACCTTC. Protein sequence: CASSLREVDGYTF.

CDR3 nucleotide sequence: TGTGCCAGCAGCCATACAGGGAAGGCTGGAAACACCATATATTTT. Translating it yields CASSHTGKAGNTIYF. The chain links TRBV7-9 to TRBJ1-3, with a tentative D call TRBD1 (6 bases). Trimming shortened V by 5 bases and J by 2 bases, and 13 bases separated the two germline ends. Germline CDR1 SEHNR, CDR2 FQNEAQ (reference sequence). The CDR3 spans 15 residues. Variable domain in full (rest from reference TRBV7-9 and TRBJ1-3): DTGVSQNPRHKITKRGQNVTFRCDPISEHNRLYWYRQTLGQGPEFLTYFQNEAQLEKSRLLSDRFSAERPKGSFSTLEIQRTEQGDSAMYLCASSHTGKAGNTIYFGEGSWLTVV.

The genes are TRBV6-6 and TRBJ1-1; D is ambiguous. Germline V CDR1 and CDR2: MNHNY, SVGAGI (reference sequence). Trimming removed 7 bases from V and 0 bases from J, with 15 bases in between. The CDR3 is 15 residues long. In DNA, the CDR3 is TGTGCCAGCAAAGAGGAGGGAAGATTGAACACTGAAGCTTTCTTT. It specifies CASKEEGRLNTEAFF.

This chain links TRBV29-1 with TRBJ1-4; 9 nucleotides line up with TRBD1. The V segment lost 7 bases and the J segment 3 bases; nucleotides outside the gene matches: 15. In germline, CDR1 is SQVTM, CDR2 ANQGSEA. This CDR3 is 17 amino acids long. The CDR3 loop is CSALRRDRVWANEKLFF. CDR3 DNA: TGCAGCGCCCTAAGAAGGGACAGGGTATGGGCTAATGAAAAACTGTTTTTT.

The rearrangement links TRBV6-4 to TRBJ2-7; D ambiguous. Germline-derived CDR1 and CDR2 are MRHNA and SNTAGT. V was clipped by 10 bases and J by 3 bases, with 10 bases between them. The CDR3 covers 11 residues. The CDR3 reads CANTPGYEQYF. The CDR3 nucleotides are TGTGCCAATACTCCCGGCTACGAGCAGTACTTC.

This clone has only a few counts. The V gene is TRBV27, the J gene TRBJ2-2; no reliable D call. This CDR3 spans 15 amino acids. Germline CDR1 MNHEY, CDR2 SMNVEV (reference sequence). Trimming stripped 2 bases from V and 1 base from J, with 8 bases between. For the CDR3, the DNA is TGTGCCAGCAGTTTAGGTTCCGGGAACACCGGGGAGCTGTTTTTT. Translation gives CASSLGSGNTGELFF.

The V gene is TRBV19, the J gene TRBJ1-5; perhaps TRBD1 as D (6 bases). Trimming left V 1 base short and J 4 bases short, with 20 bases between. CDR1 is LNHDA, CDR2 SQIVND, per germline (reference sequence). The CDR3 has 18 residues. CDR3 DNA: TGTGCCAGTAGTATAGTACCGGCAGGGGTGGGAGCGAATCAGCCCCAGCATTTT. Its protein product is CASSIVPAGVGANQPQHF.

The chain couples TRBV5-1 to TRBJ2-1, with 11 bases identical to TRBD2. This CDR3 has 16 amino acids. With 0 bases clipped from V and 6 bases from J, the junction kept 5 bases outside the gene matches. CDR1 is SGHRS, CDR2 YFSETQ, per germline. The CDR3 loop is CASSLVGLAGGNEQFF. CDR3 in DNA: TGCGCCAGCAGCTTGGTAGGGCTAGCGGGAGGCAATGAGCAGTTCTTC.

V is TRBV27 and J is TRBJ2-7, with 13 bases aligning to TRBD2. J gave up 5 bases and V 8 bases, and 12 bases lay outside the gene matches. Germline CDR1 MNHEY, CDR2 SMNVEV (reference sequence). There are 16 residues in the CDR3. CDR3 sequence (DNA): TGTGCCAGCGGTAATAAACGGACTAGCGGGAGCCACGAGCAGTACTTC. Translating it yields CASGNKRTSGSHEQYF.

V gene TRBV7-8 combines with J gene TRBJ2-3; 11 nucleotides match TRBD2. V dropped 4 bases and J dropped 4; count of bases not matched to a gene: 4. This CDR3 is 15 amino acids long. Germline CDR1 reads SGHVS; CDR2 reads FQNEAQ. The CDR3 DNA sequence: TGTGCCAGCAGCTCGTTAGCGGGAGGGCCAGATACGCAGTATTTT. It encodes CASSSLAGGPDTQYF.

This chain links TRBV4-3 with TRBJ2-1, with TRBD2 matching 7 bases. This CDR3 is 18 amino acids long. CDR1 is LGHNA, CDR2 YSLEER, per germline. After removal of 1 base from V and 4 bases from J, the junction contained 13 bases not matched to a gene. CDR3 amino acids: CASSQVGASGTAYNEQFF. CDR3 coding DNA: TGCGCCAGCAGCCAAGTAGGCGCTAGCGGAACCGCTTACAATGAGCAGTTCTTC.

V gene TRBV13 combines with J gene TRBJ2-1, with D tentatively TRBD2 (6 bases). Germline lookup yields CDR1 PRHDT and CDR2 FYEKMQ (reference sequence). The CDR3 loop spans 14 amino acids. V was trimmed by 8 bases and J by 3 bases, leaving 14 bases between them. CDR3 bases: TGTGCCAGCCTAAGGAGGGCAGGCTACAATGAGCAGTTCTTC. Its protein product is CASLRRAGYNEQFF. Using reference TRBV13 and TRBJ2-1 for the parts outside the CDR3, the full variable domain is AAGVIQSPRHLIKEKRETATLKCYPIPRHDTVYWYQQGPGQDPQFLISFYEKMQSDKGSIPDRFSAQQFSDYHSELNMSSLELGDSALYFCASLRRAGYNEQFFGPGTRLTVL.

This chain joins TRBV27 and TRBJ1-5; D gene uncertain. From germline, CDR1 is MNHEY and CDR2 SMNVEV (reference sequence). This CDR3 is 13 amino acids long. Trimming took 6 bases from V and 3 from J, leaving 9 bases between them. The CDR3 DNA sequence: TGTGCCAGCAGCCCCCTAGTCAATCAGCCCCAGCATTTT. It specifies CASSPLVNQPQHF.

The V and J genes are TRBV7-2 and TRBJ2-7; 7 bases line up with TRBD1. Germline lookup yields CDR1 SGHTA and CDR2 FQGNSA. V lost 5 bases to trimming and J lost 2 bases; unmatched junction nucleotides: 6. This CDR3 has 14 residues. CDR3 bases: TGTGCCAGCAGCCAGGGACAGATTCCCTACGAGCAGTACTTC. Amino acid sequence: CASSQGQIPYEQYF.

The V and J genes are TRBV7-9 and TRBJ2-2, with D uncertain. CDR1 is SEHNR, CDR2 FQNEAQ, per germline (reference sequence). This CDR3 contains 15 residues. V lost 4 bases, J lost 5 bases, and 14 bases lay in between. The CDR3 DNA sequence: TGTGCCAGCAGCTATACCAGCGTGTTTACCGGGGAGCTGTTTTTT. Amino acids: CASSYTSVFTGELFF.

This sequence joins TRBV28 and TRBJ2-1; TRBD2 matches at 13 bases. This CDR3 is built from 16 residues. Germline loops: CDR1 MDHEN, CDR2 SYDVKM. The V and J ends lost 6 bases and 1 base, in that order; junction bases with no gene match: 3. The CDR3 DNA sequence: TGTGCCAGCAGCCGGACTAGCGGGAGATCCTACAATGAGCAGTTCTTC. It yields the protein CASSRTSGRSYNEQFF.

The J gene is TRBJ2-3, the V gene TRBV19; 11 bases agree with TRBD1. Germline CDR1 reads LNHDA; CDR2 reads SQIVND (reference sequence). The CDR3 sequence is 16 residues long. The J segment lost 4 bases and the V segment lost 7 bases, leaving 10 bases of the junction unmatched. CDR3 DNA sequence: TGTGCCAGTACAACAACGGACAGGGGGCAATCAGATACGCAGTATTTT. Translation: CASTTTDRGQSDTQYF.

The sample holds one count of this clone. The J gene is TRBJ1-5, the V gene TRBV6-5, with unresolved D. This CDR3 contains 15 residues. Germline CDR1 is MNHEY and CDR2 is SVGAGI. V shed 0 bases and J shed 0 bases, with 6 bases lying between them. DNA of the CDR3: TGTGCCAGCAGTTACTCGCCAGATAGCAATCAGCCCCAGCATTTT. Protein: CASSYSPDSNQPQHF.

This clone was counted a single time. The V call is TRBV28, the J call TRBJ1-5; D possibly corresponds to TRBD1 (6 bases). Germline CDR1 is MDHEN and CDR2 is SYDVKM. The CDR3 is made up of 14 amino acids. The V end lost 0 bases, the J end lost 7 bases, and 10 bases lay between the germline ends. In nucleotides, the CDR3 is TGTGCCAGCAGTTTATGGGGGGCAGGGCAGCCCCAGCATTTT. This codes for CASSLWGAGQPQHF.

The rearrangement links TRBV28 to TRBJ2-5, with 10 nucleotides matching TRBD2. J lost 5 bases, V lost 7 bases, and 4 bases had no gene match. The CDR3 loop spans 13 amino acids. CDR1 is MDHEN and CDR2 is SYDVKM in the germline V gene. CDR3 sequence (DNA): TGTGCCAGCAATCTAGCGGGAGCGGAGACCCAGTACTTC. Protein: CASNLAGAETQYF.

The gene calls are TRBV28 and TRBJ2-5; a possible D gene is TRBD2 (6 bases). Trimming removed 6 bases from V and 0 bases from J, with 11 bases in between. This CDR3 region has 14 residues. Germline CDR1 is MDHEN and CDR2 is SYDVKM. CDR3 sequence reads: CASSPGEYQETQYF. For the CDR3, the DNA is TGTGCCAGCAGCCCGGGAGAGTACCAAGAGACCCAGTACTTC. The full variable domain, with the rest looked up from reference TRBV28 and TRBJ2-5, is DVKVTQSSRYLVKRTGEKVFLECVQDMDHENMFWYRQDPGLGLRLIYFSYDVKMKEKGDIPEGYSVSREKKERFSLILESASTNQTSMYLCASSPGEYQETQYFGPGTRLLVL.

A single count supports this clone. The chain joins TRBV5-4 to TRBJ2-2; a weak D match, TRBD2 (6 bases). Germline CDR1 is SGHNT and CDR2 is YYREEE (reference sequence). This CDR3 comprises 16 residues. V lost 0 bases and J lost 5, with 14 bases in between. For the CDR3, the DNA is TGTGCCAGCAGCTTGGAACCCGGGAGAAGTACCGGGGAGCTGTTTTTT. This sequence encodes CASSLEPGRSTGELFF.

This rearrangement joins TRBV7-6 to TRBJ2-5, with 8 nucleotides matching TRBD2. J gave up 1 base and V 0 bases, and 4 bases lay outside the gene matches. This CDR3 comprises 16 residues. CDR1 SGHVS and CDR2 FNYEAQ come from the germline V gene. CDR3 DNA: TGTGCCAGCAGCTTAGCAGTTAGCGGGATCCAAGAGACCCAGTACTTC. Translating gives CASSLAVSGIQETQYF.

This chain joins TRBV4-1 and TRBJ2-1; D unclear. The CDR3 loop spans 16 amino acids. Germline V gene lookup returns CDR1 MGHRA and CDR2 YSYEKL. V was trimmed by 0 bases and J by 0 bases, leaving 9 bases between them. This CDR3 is CASSQDRLGSYNEQFF. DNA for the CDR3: TGCGCCAGCAGCCAAGATAGGCTAGGCTCCTACAATGAGCAGTTCTTC.

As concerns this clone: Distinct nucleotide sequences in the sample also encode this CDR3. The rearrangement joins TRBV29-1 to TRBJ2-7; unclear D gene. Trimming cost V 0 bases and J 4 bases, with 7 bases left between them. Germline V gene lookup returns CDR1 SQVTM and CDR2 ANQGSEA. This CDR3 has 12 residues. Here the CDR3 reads CSVEDGGYEQYF. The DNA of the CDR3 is TGCAGCGTTGAAGATGGCGGATACGAGCAGTACTTC.